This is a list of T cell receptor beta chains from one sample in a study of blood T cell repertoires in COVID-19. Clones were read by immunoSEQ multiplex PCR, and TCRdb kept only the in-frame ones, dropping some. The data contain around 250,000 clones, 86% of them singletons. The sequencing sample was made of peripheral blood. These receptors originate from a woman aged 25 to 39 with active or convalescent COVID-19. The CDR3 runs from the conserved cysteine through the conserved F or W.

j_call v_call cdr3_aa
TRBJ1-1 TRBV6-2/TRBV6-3 CASSYSGGSAEAFF
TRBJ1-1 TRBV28 CASSFSQGTEAFF
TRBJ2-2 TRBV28 CASSLAGGVTGELFF
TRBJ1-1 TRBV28 CASSASGGNTEAFF
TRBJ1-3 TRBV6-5 CASSRTGVGNTIYF
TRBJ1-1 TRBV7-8 CASSVVRTVMNTEAFF
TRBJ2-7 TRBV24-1 CATSVGGTSSYEQYF
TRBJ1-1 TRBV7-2 CASRKRTSPGLRTEAFF
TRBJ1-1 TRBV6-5 CASSLIYYTEAFF
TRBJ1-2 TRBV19 CASSKTGTGAGGGYTF
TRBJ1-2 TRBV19 CASSGQVIRIANYGYTF
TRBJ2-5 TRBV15 CATSPALQETQYF
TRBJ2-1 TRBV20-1 CSASSGSGGGEQFF
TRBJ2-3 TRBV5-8 CASSPYRVPSDTQYF
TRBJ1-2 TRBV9 CASSVAGANYGYTF
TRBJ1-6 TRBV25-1 CASSYRVNNSPLHF
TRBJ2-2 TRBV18 CASEEMNTGELFF
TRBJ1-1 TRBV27 CASQQGLMNTEAFF
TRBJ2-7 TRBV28 CASSSPGQGTPYEQYF
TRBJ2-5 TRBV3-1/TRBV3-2 CASSLRTSGETQYF
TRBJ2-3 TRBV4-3 CASSQRLASDTQYF
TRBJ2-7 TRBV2 CASRDRVYEQYF
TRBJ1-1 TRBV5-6 CASSLDRQGGTEAFF
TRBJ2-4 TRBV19 CASRLTGSFDIQYF
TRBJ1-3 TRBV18 CASRGDLSGNTIYF
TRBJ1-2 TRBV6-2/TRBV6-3 CASSPPGIRYTF
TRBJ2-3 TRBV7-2 CASRSSGGGTDTQYF
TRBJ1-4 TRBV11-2 CASRNRGATNEKLFF
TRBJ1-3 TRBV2 CASSEDIPSGNTIYF
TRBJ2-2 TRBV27 CASSMGQGNGELFF
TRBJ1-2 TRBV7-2 CASSLEGGRFGRYTF
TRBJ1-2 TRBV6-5 CASSYRRDDINYGYTF
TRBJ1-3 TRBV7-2 CASSRRTGGFGNTIYF
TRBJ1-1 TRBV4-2 CASSQATGGLTEAFF
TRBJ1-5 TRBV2 CASSEAGGGNQPQHF
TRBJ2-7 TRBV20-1 CSARRDSEQYF
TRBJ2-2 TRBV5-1 CASSLAGQNTGELFF
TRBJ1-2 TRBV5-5 CASRPSGTGVYGYTF
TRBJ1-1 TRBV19 CASSIRQGARRTEAFF
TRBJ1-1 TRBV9 CASSESTTGLTEAFF
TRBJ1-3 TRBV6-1 CASSDGIQGSSGNTIYF
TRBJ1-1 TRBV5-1 CASSLAGGEDEAFF
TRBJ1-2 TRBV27 CASRKDGDYGYTF
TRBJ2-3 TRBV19 CASRVGQTTDTQYF
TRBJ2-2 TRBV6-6 CASSRLAGVPVGELFF
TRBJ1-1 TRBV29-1 CSVRVNMNTEAFF
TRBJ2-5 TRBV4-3 CASSQELQGSGPQETQYF
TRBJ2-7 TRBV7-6 CASSFGLAGTYEQYF
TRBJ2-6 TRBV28 CASRGGFSGANVLTF
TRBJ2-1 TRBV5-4 CASSLEGAGGHYNEQFF
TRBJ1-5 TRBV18 CASSLRQGSQPQHF
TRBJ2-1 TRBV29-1 CSVRAGGELFF
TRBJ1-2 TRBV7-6 CASSDLPASSYGYTF
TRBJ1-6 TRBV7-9 CASSLGGFRSSPLHF